This note documents a single TCR beta chain sequence. Antigen specificity is unknown. The data derive from a study of a mutant IDH1 vaccine in newly diagnosed glioma. Study-level background: Across weeks 1, 3, 5, 7, 11, 15, 19 and 23, patients received a vaccination each time, eight in all. Treated patients, averaging roughly 44 years, were roughly 62% male and approximately 38% female.

TCRdb's table, derived via immunoSEQ multiplex PCR, lists solely in-frame clones and lacks some. The sample carries tens of thousands of clones, about 75% recorded once. Findings of the study overall: Overall, about 93% of patients had vaccine-induced immune responses. Apparently, pseudoprogression bore no relation to changes among the top peripheral T cell clonotypes.

Described time point: week 23, last vaccination. A single vaccine dose contained 300 ug of mutant IDH1 20-mer peptide, and topical imiquimod was used with it. This specimen consisted of PBMCs, obtained from a glioma patient whose treatment included an IDH1 peptide vaccine. The receptor's source is a man between 50 and 59 years old with glioma.

CDR3 residues: CAWGTGANYGYTF. CDR3 bases: TGTGCCTGGGGGACGGGAGCAAACTATGGCTACACCTTC. The chain carries TRBV30 and TRBJ1-2, with D perhaps TRBD1 (5 bases). Trimming shortened V by 5 bases and J by 2 bases, and 12 bases separated the two germline ends. Germline CDR1 and CDR2: GTSNPN and SVGIG (reference sequence). The CDR3 has 13 amino acids.